One sample yielded the 25 T cell receptor beta chains listed below, sequenced in a study of blood T cells in healthy people across ages. With a J-beta primer mix and a sample-barcoded 5' primer, a second PCR ran 7 to 11 cycles. TCRdb reprocessed the 5' RACE reads via MiXCR and lists one record per CDR3 protein. The sample yields over 1,300,000 distinct CDR3 sequences, 45% to 70% seen once. Sequenced material: blood. The receptors derive from a man between 18 and 29 years old in good health.

CDR3 protein: CSVDGSGRLNEQFF. CDR3 DNA: TGCAGCGTTGATGGTAGCGGGAGGCTCAATGAGCAGTTCTTC. The genes are TRBV29-1 and TRBJ2-1, with 10 bases that match TRBD2. Per germline, CDR1 SQVTM and CDR2 ANQGSEA. With 3 bases clipped from V and 6 bases from J, the junction kept 5 bases outside the gene matches. The length of the CDR3 is 14 residues.

This chain links TRBV20-1 with TRBJ2-5; a weak D match, TRBD1 (5 bases). The CDR3 sequence is 13 residues long. The germline CDR1 and CDR2 sequences are DFQATT and SNEGSKA (reference sequence). The V and J ends lost 5 bases and 5 bases respectively, with 15 bases between them. The CDR3 coding sequence is TGCAGTGCTTCGGACAATTACTACGAGACCCAGTACTTC. Amino acids: CSASDNYYETQYF.

This chain links TRBV14 with TRBJ1-2; D might be TRBD1 (5 bases). The germline V gene encodes CDR1 SGHDN and CDR2 FVKESK. This CDR3 region has 15 residues. The V end was cut by 1 base, the J end by 7 bases, with 16 bases between. CDR3 loop: CASSQVSAYGGGYTF. CDR3 nucleotide sequence: TGTGCCAGCAGCCAAGTGTCGGCCTACGGGGGTGGCTACACCTTC.

To note about this clonotype: One end of the junction does not line up with germline, which may come from a read error. This chain joins TRBV29-1 and TRBJ1-2; D is possibly TRBD1 (5 bases). CDR3 length: 14 residues. CDR1 SQVTM and CDR2 ANQGSEA come from the germline V gene. The CDR3 DNA follows: TGCAGCATTGAAGAACAGCGAGGGGTCTATGGCTACACCTTC. It yields the protein CSIEEQRGVYGYTF.

This clonotype was seen a handful of times. The rearrangement links TRBV7-2 to TRBJ1-6, with D possibly TRBD1 on 5 matching bases. V dropped 1 base and J dropped 7 bases, with 11 bases sitting between them. Germline CDR1 is SGHTA and CDR2 is FQGNSA. CDR3 length: 15 residues. The CDR3 region is CASSLDVGLNSPLHF. CDR3 in DNA: TGTGCCAGCAGCTTAGATGTGGGACTGAATTCACCCCTCCACTTT.

This chain links TRBV20-1 with TRBJ2-3; no definite D call. CDR1 is DFQATT, CDR2 SNEGSKA, per germline (reference sequence). This CDR3 region has 15 residues. Trimming stripped 6 bases from V and 0 bases from J, with 16 bases between. The CDR3 sequence: CSATRRRESTDTQYF. CDR3 DNA sequence: TGCAGTGCCACCCGACGACGAGAAAGCACAGATACGCAGTATTTT.

This clonotype was counted only a few times. V usage is TRBV28 and J usage is TRBJ2-7; 7 bases align to TRBD1. Trimming cost V 6 bases and J 0 bases; bases outside gene matches: 8. The germline V gene has CDR1 MDHEN and CDR2 SYDVKM. This CDR3 is 15 amino acids long. CDR3 protein: CASRKRTGASYEQYF. In DNA, the CDR3 is TGTGCCAGCAGAAAACGTACAGGGGCCTCCTACGAGCAGTACTTC.

This clonotype occurred a few times. This chain uses TRBV13 with TRBJ2-3, with D hard to call. This CDR3 is 13 amino acids long. CDR1 and CDR2 (germline): PRHDT, FYEKMQ (reference sequence). V was cut by 7 bases and J by 0 bases, with 8 bases left in between. The CDR3 bases are TGTGCCAGCACCCCGGACAGCACAGATACGCAGTATTTT. Translating it yields CASTPDSTDTQYF.

This clonotype showed up just a few times. DNA of the CDR3: TGTGCCAGCAGTTTACTGCTCTATGAGCAGTTCTTC. Residues: CASSLLLYEQFF. The V and J genes are TRBV12-3 or TRBV12-4 and TRBJ2-1; no firm D call. The CDR3 sequence is 12 residues long. Trimming shortened V by 2 bases and J by 8 bases, and 7 bases separated the two germline ends.

In its sample, this clonotype was seen a few times. V is TRBV4-1 and J is TRBJ1-1; D not certain. V was shortened by 1 base and J by 11 bases, with 8 bases between the two germline ends. CDR1 MGHRA and CDR2 YSYEKL come from the germline V gene. The CDR3 has 11 residues. The DNA for the CDR3 is TGCGCCAGCAGCCAAGGCGTGGGGGCTTTCTTT. This sequence encodes CASSQGVGAFF.

This clonotype turned up a few times. Germline and junction disagree at one end, which may indicate a read error. The CDR3, as DNA: TGTGCCAGCAGTTTAGGACAGACCTACAATGAGCAGTTCTTC. It is translated as CASSLGQTYNEQFF. The J gene is TRBJ2-1, the V gene TRBV5-1; TRBD1 might be the D (6 bases). Germline V gene lookup returns CDR1 SGHRS and CDR2 YFSETQ. The CDR3 spans 14 residues.

The chain couples TRBV10-3 to TRBJ2-1; the match to TRBD2 covers 14 bases. CDR1 ENHRY and CDR2 SYGVKD come from the germline V gene. The CDR3 totals 17 residues. After removal of 6 bases from V and 6 bases from J, the junction contained 10 bases not matched to a gene. Here the CDR3 reads CAIREGLAGAKANEQFF. CDR3 coding DNA: TGTGCCATCAGGGAGGGACTAGCGGGAGCAAAAGCCAATGAGCAGTTCTTC.

In this sample, this clonotype turned up a few times. The gene calls are TRBV4-1 and TRBJ2-5; D perhaps matches TRBD2 (5 bases). The germline V gene encodes CDR1 MGHRA and CDR2 YSYEKL. The V end lost 1 base, the J end lost 3 bases, and 12 bases lay between the germline ends. The CDR3 has 15 residues. CDR3 protein: CASSQGTQFEETQYF. CDR3 DNA sequence: TGCGCCAGCAGCCAAGGGACTCAATTCGAAGAGACCCAGTACTTC.

This clonotype appeared a single time. A much larger clonotype is one base distant, so this may be a read error. V and J are TRBV29-1 and TRBJ2-1, with D perhaps being TRBD1 or TRBD2 (5 bases each). V lost 4 bases, J lost 8 bases, and 15 bases lay in between. The CDR3 runs to 13 residues. Germline CDR1 and CDR2: SQVTM and ANQGSEA. Here the CDR3 reads CSVAGTGEYEQFF. In nucleotides, the CDR3 is TGCAGCGTTGCCGGGACCGGGGAGTATGAGCAGTTCTTC.

The chain uses TRBV24-1 and TRBJ2-5; either TRBD1 or TRBD2 may supply D (5 bases each). The V gene lost 6 bases and the J gene lost 6 bases, with 19 bases spanning the gap. Germline assignment: CDR1 KGHDR and CDR2 SFDVKD. This CDR3 has 15 residues. CDR3 DNA sequence: TGTGCCACCAGTAGAAATCCAGGGAGTGGGAAGACCCAGTACTTC. Protein product: CATSRNPGSGKTQYF.

The chain uses TRBV3-1 and TRBJ2-3, with 8 bases identical to TRBD1. Germline CDR1 reads LGHDT; CDR2 reads YNNKEL (reference sequence). Trimming cost V 5 bases and J 0 bases; bases outside gene matches: 7. This CDR3 comprises 16 residues. CDR3 in amino acids: CASSKGQAGSTDTQYF. In nucleotides, the CDR3 is TGTGCCAGCAGCAAGGGACAGGCTGGAAGCACAGATACGCAGTATTTT.

This chain links TRBV3-1 with TRBJ1-2, with a tentative D call TRBD1 (6 bases). There are 13 residues in the CDR3. From germline, CDR1 is LGHDT and CDR2 YNNKEL (reference sequence). The V and J ends lost 3 bases and 4 bases respectively, with 9 bases between them. In DNA, the CDR3 is TGTGCCAGCAGCCAGTTGGACAGCTATGGCTACACCTTC. It encodes CASSQLDSYGYTF.

This clonotype turned up a few times. This chain joins TRBV6-6 and TRBJ2-7, with 10 bases that match TRBD2. The V gene's germline CDR1 is MNHNY and CDR2 SVGAGI (reference sequence). This CDR3 has 14 amino acids. V trimming: 5 bases; J trimming: 4 bases; junction bases outside the gene matches: 5. CDR3 sequence reads: CASSAGLAAYEQYF. CDR3 sequence (DNA): TGTGCCAGCAGTGCTGGACTAGCGGCATACGAGCAGTACTTC.

This clonotype has just a few counts. The rearrangement links TRBV12-3 or TRBV12-4 to TRBJ2-1, with a weak D call TRBD2 (6 bases). The CDR3 length is 15 residues. V was clipped by 2 bases and J by 8 bases, with 16 bases between them. CDR3 DNA sequence: TGTGCCAGCAGTTTAAGTCGGGAGTTGGGCTATGAGCAGTTCTTC. Translation: CASSLSRELGYEQFF.

This chain links TRBV4-3 with TRBJ1-5; a weak D match, TRBD1 (6 bases). Germline CDR1 reads LGHNA; CDR2 reads YSLEER. The CDR3 is 13 amino acids. The V end lost 0 bases, the J end lost 7 bases, and 7 bases lay between the germline ends. The CDR3 DNA reads TGCGCCAGCAGCCAAGAACAGGGACAGCCCCAGCATTTT. Translated, it gives CASSQEQGQPQHF.

V gene TRBV7-8 combines with J gene TRBJ2-1; D is unclear. V was pared by 5 bases and J by 8 bases, with 4 bases between. Germline lookup yields CDR1 SGHVS and CDR2 FQNEAQ. The CDR3 runs to 10 residues. CDR3 DNA: TGTGCCAGCAGCCCAGATGAGCAGTTCTTC. Its translation: CASSPDEQFF.

The J gene is TRBJ2-5, the V gene TRBV20-1, with no clear D. Germline assignment: CDR1 DFQATT and CDR2 SNEGSKA (reference sequence). There are 12 residues in the CDR3. The germline V and J ends were trimmed by 3 bases and 6 bases, with 11 bases remaining between them. The CDR3: CSARNPGKTQYF. CDR3 sequence (DNA): TGCAGTGCTAGGAACCCTGGGAAGACCCAGTACTTC.

This clonotype is a singleton in its sample. The V and J genes are TRBV4-3 and TRBJ1-6, with no clear D. V dropped 3 bases and J dropped 0 bases, with 9 bases sitting between them. Germline V gives CDR1 LGHNA, CDR2 YSLEER. The CDR3 runs 16 residues. CDR3 loop: CASSQTESSYNSPLHF. The CDR3 nucleotides read TGCGCCAGCAGCCAGACCGAGAGCTCCTATAATTCACCCCTCCACTTT.

The V gene is TRBV11-2, the J gene TRBJ1-4; 8 bases are shared with TRBD1. The V gene end was trimmed by 7 bases and the J gene end by 8 bases; junction bases not matched to a gene: 6. The CDR3 consists of 13 residues. The V gene's germline CDR1 is SGHAT and CDR2 FQNNGV. The CDR3 sequence: CASNRGVGEKLFF. DNA of the CDR3: TGTGCCAGCAACAGGGGGGTTGGAGAAAAACTGTTTTTT.

Only a few counts were recorded for this clonotype. The chain links TRBV10-3 to TRBJ2-1; TRBD2 matches at 7 bases. Germline V CDR1 and CDR2: ENHRY, SYGVKD. CDR3 length equals 13 residues. The trim removed 11 bases at V and 8 bases at J, leaving 12 bases unmatched. The CDR3 DNA follows: TGTGCCGCCTCTAGCGGACTATGGGATGAGCAGTTCTTC. This gives the protein CAASSGLWDEQFF.